The 9 T cell receptor beta chains below were found in one sample sequenced in a study of blood T cell repertoires in COVID-19. Here immunoSEQ multiplex PCR was the method, and the copy in TCRdb shows in-frame clones only, minus some. The table has 150,000 to 200,000 clones, approximately 88% seen once. The sample taken for sequencing was PBMCs or T cells enriched from blood (not recorded which). Receptor source: a man in his 70s who had been exposed to COVID-19.

This chain links TRBV24-1 with TRBJ2-3; 7 bases line up with TRBD1. V lost 4 bases to trimming and J lost 6 bases; unmatched junction nucleotides: 6. Germline V gene sequence: CDR1 KGHDR, CDR2 SFDVKD. CDR3 size: 14 residues. This CDR3 reads CATSEGTVFDTQYF. The CDR3 coding sequence is TGTGCCACCAGTGAGGGGACAGTCTTTGATACGCAGTATTTT.

The CDR3 DNA is TGTGCCAGCAGCCTGTCCGGACAGGGGCCAGAGACCCAGTACTTC. Residues: CASSLSGQGPETQYF. This chain connects TRBV3-1 (or the pseudogene TRBV3-2) to TRBJ2-5, with 9 bases matching TRBD1. V shed 4 bases and J 4 bases; nucleotides not matched to a gene: 7. This CDR3 has 15 residues. The germline V gene has CDR1 LGHDT and CDR2 YNNKEL (reference sequence).

About this clone: The sample carries other DNA sequences with the same CDR3. CDR3 sequence: CASRRGGTNEKLFF. The CDR3 DNA sequence: TGTGCCAGTAGACGGGGGGGAACTAATGAAAAACTGTTTTTT. The chain employs TRBV19 and TRBJ1-4, with a possible D match to TRBD1 (5 bases). V lost 6 bases and J lost 1, with 9 bases in between. This CDR3 contains 14 residues. Germline CDR1 LNHDA, CDR2 SQIVND (reference sequence).

This clone turned up a few times. This rearrangement joins TRBV28 to TRBJ2-7; possibly TRBD1 for D (5 bases). Germline V gene data show CDR1 as MDHEN and CDR2 as SYDVKM. The CDR3 covers 12 residues. V was pared by 6 bases and J by 6 bases, with 12 bases between. CDR3 in amino acids: CASRSQGREQYF. CDR3 DNA sequence: TGTGCCAGCAGATCGCAGGGTCGCGAGCAGTACTTC.

V and J are TRBV6-1 and TRBJ1-2; a weak D match, TRBD1 (6 bases). Germline V lookup: CDR1 MNHNS, CDR2 SASEGT. The CDR3 consists of 15 residues. V lost 2 bases to trimming and J lost 4 bases, with 14 bases between them. CDR3 DNA: TGTGCCAGCAGTGAATCGGTCAGGGGACCCTATGGCTACACCTTC. This sequence encodes CASSESVRGPYGYTF.

The rearrangement joins TRBV2 to TRBJ1-6, with 7 bases that match TRBD1. Germline CDR1 and CDR2: SNHLY and FYNNEI. The CDR3 spans 14 residues. V lost 7 bases, J lost 5 bases, and 5 bases stayed unmatched. The CDR3 sequence: CASIEDRNNSPLHF. In nucleotides, the CDR3 is TGTGCCAGCATTGAGGACAGGAATAATTCACCCCTCCACTTT.

The chain uses TRBV28 and TRBJ1-1, with TRBD1 matching over 7 bases. V was clipped by 6 bases and J by 6 bases; unmatched bases: 10. From germline, CDR1 is MDHEN and CDR2 SYDVKM. The CDR3 totals 14 residues. The CDR3 reads CASSLLRGEAEAFF. As DNA, the CDR3 is TGTGCCAGCAGCCTACTCAGGGGGGAAGCTGAAGCTTTCTTT.

This clone came up a few times. J is TRBJ1-1 and V is TRBV11-1; D possibly corresponds to TRBD1 (5 bases). Germline V gives CDR1 SGHAT, CDR2 FQDESV (reference sequence). The CDR3 is 14 amino acids. The V and J ends lost 4 bases and 4 bases respectively, with 13 bases between them. The CDR3 here is CASSSLAQGTEAFF. The CDR3 region has the DNA TGTGCCAGCAGCTCTTTGGCTCAGGGCACTGAAGCTTTCTTT.

The rearrangement links TRBV10-1 to TRBJ1-2; 9 nucleotides line up with TRBD1. Germline V gene data show CDR1 as WNHNN and CDR2 as SYGVQD (reference sequence). CDR3 length: 14 amino acids. The J segment lost 5 bases and the V segment lost 7 bases, leaving 8 bases of the junction unmatched. Here the CDR3 reads CASTPTDRGYGYTF. CDR3 bases: TGCGCCAGCACCCCCACGGACAGGGGATATGGCTACACCTTC.